This T cell receptor beta chain was identified during a study of cytomegalovirus exposure and HLA in healthy donors. Study-wide findings and caveats: For most TCR sequences rarity was the rule, although some public TCRs occurred in many donors. The finding came from a later analysis; first-cohort TCR clusters tended to co-occur in the approximately 120 validation repertoires.

J gave up 6 bases and V 4 bases, and 8 bases lay outside the gene matches. The CDR3 is made up of 14 amino acids. Germline values: CDR1 LGHNT, CDR2 FRNRAP. The method was immunoSEQ multiplex PCR; TCRdb's version includes in-frame clones alone and lacks a portion of them. There are 250,000 to 400,000 clones in the sample; over 75% occur only once, and around 0.96% lies in the top ten. On this clone itself: The antigen is undetermined.

The origin of this receptor is a man aged 25 to 40 in good health and CMV-seronegative. The chain couples TRBV12-5 to TRBJ1-2, with 7 bases fitting TRBD1. The sample was PBMCs. As DNA, the CDR3 is TGTGCTAGTGGTTCGCTGACAGGGTGGGATGGCTACACCTTC. Amino acid sequence: CASGSLTGWDGYTF.